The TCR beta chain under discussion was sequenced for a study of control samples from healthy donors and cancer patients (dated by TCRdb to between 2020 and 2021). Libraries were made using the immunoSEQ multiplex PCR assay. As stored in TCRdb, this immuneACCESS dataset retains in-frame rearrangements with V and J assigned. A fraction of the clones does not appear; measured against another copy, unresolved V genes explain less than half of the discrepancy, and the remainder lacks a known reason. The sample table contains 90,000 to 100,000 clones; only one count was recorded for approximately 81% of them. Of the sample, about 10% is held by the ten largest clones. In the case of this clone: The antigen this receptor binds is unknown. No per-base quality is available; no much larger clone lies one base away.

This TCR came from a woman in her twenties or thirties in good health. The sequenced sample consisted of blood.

CDR3 region: CASSHSPGNTEAFF. Here is the DNA: TGTGCCAGTAGCCACAGCCCAGGGAACACTGAAGCTTTCTTT. The rearranged chain carries TRBV19 and TRBJ1-1; too little of a D gene remains to name it. V gives up 6 bases and J gives up 1 base, and the segment between their germline ends measures 12 bases. As encoded in the germline V gene (reference sequence), CDR1 is LNHDA while CDR2 is SQIVND. Measured from the cysteine to the phenylalanine, the CDR3 is 14 residues long. Left in the record is the CDR3 DNA by itself, 42 bases read in frame from the first base. The variable domain in full, with residues beyond the CDR3 obtained from the reference TRBV19 and TRBJ1-1 genes, is DGGITQSPKYLFRKEGQNVTLSCEQNLNHDAMYWYRQDPGQGLRLIYYSQIVNDFQKGDIAEGYSVSREKKESFPLTVTSAQKNPTAFYLCASSHSPGNTEAFFGQGTRLTVV.